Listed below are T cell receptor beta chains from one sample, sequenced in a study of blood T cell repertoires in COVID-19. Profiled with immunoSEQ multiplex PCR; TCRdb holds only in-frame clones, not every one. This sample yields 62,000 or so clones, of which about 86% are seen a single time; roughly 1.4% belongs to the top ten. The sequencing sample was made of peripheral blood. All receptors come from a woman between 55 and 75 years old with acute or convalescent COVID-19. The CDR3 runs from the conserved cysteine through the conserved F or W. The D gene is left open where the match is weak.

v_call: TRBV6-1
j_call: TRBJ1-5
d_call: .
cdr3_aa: CASSEGKGQYYSNQPQHF

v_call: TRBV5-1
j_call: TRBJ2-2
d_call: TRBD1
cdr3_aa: CASSLVTTGAGELFF

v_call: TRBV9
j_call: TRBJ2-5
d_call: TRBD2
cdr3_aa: CASSQTSGGAWETQYF

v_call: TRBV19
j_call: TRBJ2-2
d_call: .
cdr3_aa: CASTRTLNTGELFF

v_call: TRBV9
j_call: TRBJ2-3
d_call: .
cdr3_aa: CASGTGAVDGSTDTQYF

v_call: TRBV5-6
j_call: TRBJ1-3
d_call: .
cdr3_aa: CASSFREAHSGNTIYF

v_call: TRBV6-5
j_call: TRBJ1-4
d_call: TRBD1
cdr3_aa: CASSFGRGRANEKLFF

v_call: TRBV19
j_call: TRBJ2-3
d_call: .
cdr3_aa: CASSGSLVLRHDTQYF

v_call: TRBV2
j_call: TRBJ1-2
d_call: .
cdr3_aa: CASSVRPGVPYGYTF

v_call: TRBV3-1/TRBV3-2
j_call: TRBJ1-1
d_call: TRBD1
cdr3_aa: CASSQPGTGLNTEAFF

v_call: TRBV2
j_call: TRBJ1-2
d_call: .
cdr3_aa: CASSSRTEVHGYTF

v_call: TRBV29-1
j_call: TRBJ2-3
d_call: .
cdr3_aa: CSVGYGGYTDTQYF

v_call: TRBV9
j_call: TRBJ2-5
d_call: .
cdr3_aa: CASSAPGTSETQYF

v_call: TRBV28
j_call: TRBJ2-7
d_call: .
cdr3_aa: CASSLTVYEQYF

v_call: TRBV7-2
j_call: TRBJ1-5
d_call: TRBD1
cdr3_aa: CASSLDRVQPQHF

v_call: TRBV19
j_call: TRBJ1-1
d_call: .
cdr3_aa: CASSVRRENTEAFF

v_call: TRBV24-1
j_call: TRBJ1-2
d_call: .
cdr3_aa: CATSDTSYGYTF

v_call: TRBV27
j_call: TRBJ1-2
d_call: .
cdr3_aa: CASSPLFAAGYTF

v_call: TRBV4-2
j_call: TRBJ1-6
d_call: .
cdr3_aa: CASSQAARQGRTTYNSPLHF

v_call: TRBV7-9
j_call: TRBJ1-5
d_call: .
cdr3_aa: CASSLGGGNQPQHF

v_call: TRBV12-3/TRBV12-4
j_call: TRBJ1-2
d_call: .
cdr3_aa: CASSLRGGYTF

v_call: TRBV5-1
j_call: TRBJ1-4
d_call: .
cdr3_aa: CASSFDSSNEKLFF

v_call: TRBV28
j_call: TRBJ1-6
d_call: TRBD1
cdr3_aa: CASSQTTGMISPLHF

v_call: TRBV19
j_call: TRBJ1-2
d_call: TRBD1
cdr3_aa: CASSTPTGAGGYTF

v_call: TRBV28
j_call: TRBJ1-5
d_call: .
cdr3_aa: CASTPGARPQHF

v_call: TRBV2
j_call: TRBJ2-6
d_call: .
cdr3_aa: CASSEAGSGANVLTF

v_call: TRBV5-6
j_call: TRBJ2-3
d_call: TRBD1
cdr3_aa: CASSGRDSLWQYF

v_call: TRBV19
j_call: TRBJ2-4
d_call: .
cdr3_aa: CASSISTGLVSNEAKNIQYF

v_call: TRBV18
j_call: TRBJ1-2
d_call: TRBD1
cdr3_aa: CASSPSGQGFVDGYTF

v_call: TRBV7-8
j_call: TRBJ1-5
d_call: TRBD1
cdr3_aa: CASSRQGGYQPQHF

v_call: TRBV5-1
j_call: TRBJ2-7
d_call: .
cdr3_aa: CASSLEGVTYEQYF

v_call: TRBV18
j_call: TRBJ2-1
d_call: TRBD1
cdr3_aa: CASSPPRGTGGNEQFF

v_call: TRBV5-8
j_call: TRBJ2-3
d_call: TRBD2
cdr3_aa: CASTVRGLTDTQYF

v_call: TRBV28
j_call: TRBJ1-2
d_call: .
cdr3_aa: CASSLAQPNYGYTF

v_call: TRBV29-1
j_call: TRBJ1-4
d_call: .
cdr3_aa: CSVEAGPPNEKLFF

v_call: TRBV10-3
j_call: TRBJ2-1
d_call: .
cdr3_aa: CAISEGPQGNNEQFF

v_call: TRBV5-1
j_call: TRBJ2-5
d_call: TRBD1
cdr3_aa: CASSSSGTAQETQYF

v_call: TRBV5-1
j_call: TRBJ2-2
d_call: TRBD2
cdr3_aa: CASSLGLAGGLTGELFF

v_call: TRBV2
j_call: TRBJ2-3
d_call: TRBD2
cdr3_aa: CASSTPGLAADTQYF

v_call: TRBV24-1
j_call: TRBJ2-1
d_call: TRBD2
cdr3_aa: CATSEGSGRASSYNEQFF

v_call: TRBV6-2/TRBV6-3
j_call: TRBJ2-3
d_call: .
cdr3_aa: CASSPRGDRRSTDTQYF

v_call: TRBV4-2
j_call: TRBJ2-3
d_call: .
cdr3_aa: CASSSPGSTDTQYF

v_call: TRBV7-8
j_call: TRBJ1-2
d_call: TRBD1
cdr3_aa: CASSLRGWTGGRGYTF

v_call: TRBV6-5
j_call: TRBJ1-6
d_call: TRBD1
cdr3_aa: CASRTQGANSPLHF

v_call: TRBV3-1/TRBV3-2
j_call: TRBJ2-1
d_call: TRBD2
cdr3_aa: CASSAGGRYNEQFF

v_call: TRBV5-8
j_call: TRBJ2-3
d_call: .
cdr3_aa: CASSSTAKLSTDTQYF

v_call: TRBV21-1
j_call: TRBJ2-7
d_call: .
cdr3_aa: CASSKTPPTSGSRSNEQYF

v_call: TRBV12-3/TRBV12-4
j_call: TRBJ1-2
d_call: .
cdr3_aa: CASFGVGRGGYTF

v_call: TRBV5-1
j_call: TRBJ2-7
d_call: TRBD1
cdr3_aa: CASSRDSYEQYF

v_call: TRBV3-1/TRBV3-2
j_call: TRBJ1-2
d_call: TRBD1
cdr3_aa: CASSPTGVYGYTF